Below, 12 T cell receptor beta chains from the same sample are listed, as sequenced in a study of blood T cell repertoires in COVID-19. The method was immunoSEQ multiplex PCR; TCRdb's version includes in-frame clones alone and lacks a portion of them. The table records about 310,000 clones, 89% of them present only once. The sample consisted of PBMCs or T cells enriched from blood (not recorded which). Receptors were obtained from a woman aged 40-49 years who had recovered from COVID-19.

J is TRBJ1-1 and V is TRBV19; tentatively, D is TRBD1 (5 bases). CDR3 length equals 15 residues. Germline CDR1 LNHDA, CDR2 SQIVND (reference sequence). With 3 bases removed from V and 4 bases from J, the gap between germline ends came to 15 bases. The DNA for the CDR3 is TGTGCCAGTAGTATCTCCGGGGGAGTGGGCACTGAAGCTTTCTTT. This codes for CASSISGGVGTEAFF.

The chain recombines TRBV27 with TRBJ1-4; D uncertain. This CDR3 has 13 residues. The germline V gene encodes CDR1 MNHEY and CDR2 SMNVEV (reference sequence). Trimming shortened V by 8 bases and J by 2 bases, and 9 bases separated the two germline ends. CDR3 in amino acids: CASQEATNEKLFF. The DNA for the CDR3 is TGTGCCAGCCAGGAGGCGACTAATGAAAAACTGTTTTTT.

V is TRBV6-1 and J is TRBJ2-7; no reliable D call. V lost 3 bases and J lost 3, with 3 bases in between. CDR1 and CDR2 from the germline V gene are MNHNS and SASEGT. CDR3 length: 11 residues. Here the CDR3 DNA reads TGTGCCAGCAGTGACAGCTACGAGCAGTACTTC. It translates to CASSDSYEQYF.

The rearrangement links TRBV10-3 to TRBJ2-1; 10 bases agree with TRBD2. Germline CDR1 is ENHRY and CDR2 is SYGVKD. J lost 4 bases, V lost 4 bases, and 4 bases had no gene match. This CDR3 is 15 amino acids long. This CDR3 is CAISGSGGGYNEQFF. Here the CDR3 DNA reads TGTGCCATCAGTGGGAGCGGGGGGGGATACAATGAGCAGTTCTTC.

This rearrangement joins TRBV7-2 to TRBJ1-1, with a possible D match to TRBD1 (6 bases). The CDR3 is 14 amino acids. CDR1 SGHTA and CDR2 FQGNSA come from the germline V gene. Trimming left V 1 base short and J 4 bases short, with 10 bases between. The CDR3 nucleotides read TGTGCCAGCAGCTTAGACAGGGCGGGCACTGAAGCTTTCTTT. Protein: CASSLDRAGTEAFF. The full variable domain, completed using reference TRBV7-2 and TRBJ1-1, is GAGVSQSPSNKVTEKGKDVELRCDPISGHTALYWYRQSLGQGLEFLIYFQGNSAPDKSGLPSDRFSAERTGGSVSTLTIQRTQQEDSAVYLCASSLDRAGTEAFFGQGTRLTVV.

This clone was seen once. This chain joins TRBV6-5 and TRBJ2-2; possibly TRBD1 for D (6 bases). Germline CDR1 is MNHEY and CDR2 is SVGAGI. There are 13 residues in the CDR3. The V end was cut by 6 bases, the J end by 6 bases, with 11 bases between. The CDR3 sequence: CASRLQGPGELFF. As DNA, the CDR3 is TGTGCCAGCAGACTACAGGGTCCCGGGGAGCTGTTTTTT.

This chain links TRBV19 with TRBJ2-7; TRBD1 is a possible D gene (6 bases). Germline-derived CDR1 and CDR2 are LNHDA and SQIVND (reference sequence). The CDR3 covers 12 residues. V was shortened by 8 bases and J by 3 bases, with 11 bases between the two germline ends. The CDR3 sequence: CASGDINYEQYF. The CDR3 nucleotides are TGTGCCAGTGGGGACATAAACTACGAGCAGTACTTC.

This clone was counted a few times. CDR3 protein: CASSPLTSGSGYNEQFF. CDR3 in DNA: TGTGCCAGCTCACCACTGACTAGCGGGAGCGGGTACAATGAGCAGTTCTTC. The chain joins TRBV18 to TRBJ2-1; the match to TRBD2 covers 12 bases. This CDR3 is built from 17 residues. The V segment lost 1 base and the J segment 4 bases; nucleotides outside the gene matches: 5. CDR1 is KGHSH, CDR2 LQKENI, per germline.

The chain recombines TRBV7-2 with TRBJ1-1; D may be TRBD1 (5 bases). V lost 5 bases, J lost 2 bases, and 15 bases lay in between. CDR1 is SGHTA and CDR2 is FQGNSA in the germline V gene. The CDR3 length is 15 residues. CDR3 loop: CASSPSGTLNTEAFF. In DNA, the CDR3 is TGTGCCAGCAGCCCCTCCGGGACTCTTAACACTGAAGCTTTCTTT.

This clone was detected only once. The chain has TRBV9 and TRBJ2-7, with 8 bases identical to TRBD2. The germline V gene encodes CDR1 SGDLS and CDR2 YYNGEE. Trimming at V came to 0 bases and at J to 3 bases, leaving 5 bases not matched to a gene. The CDR3 is made up of 15 amino acids. This chain's CDR3 is CASSVAAGAVYEQYF. The CDR3 coding sequence is TGTGCCAGCAGCGTAGCAGCGGGAGCAGTCTACGAGCAGTACTTC.

This chain uses TRBV19 with TRBJ1-5; 9 nucleotides line up with TRBD1. Trimming took 5 bases from V and 5 from J; bases not matched to a gene: 4. CDR3 length equals 14 residues. Germline V gene lookup returns CDR1 LNHDA and CDR2 SQIVND (reference sequence). This CDR3 reads CASSVTGGHQPQHF. Written as DNA, the CDR3 is TGTGCCAGTAGTGTTACAGGGGGCCATCAGCCCCAGCATTTT.

The chain is built from TRBV24-1 and TRBJ1-2; D remains ambiguous. The CDR3 runs 13 residues. Trimming left V 7 bases short and J 5 bases short, with 13 bases between. Germline V gene data show CDR1 as KGHDR and CDR2 as SFDVKD. CDR3 residues: CATRGSGLYGYTF. The CDR3, as DNA: TGTGCCACCAGAGGATCGGGTCTATATGGCTACACCTTC.